These T cell receptor beta chains were read from a single sample in a study of blood T cell repertoires in COVID-19. Produced via immunoSEQ multiplex PCR; TCRdb's table is partial and in-frame only. In the table there are about 170,000 clones, roughly 90% of which are singletons. Sequenced material: peripheral blood. The receptor set was obtained from a man aged 25-45 years with COVID-19, enrolled during active disease. Each CDR3 is given with its conserved first and last residue. Where a row states a size, it is once, few, many or the class of an expanded clone; other rows omit it.

v_gene	abundance	j_gene	CDR3aa
TRBV7-8	.	TRBJ1-2	CASSARGLYGYTF
TRBV6-2/TRBV6-3	.	TRBJ1-1	CASSRLTGANTEAFF
TRBV19	.	TRBJ1-5	CASSTDWYSNQPQHF
TRBV4-2	.	TRBJ2-2	CASSQAGDTGELFF
TRBV19	few	TRBJ1-2	CASSISGSYYGYTF
TRBV10-3	.	TRBJ1-1	CAIRPGGRDTEAFF
TRBV6-1	.	TRBJ2-3	CASKAGAIDTQYF
TRBV5-5	.	TRBJ1-4	CASSLETIATNEKLFF
TRBV21-1	.	TRBJ2-2	CASSKTEENTGELFF
TRBV4-3	.	TRBJ1-4	CASSQDYRGRRGGKLFF
TRBV4-3	few	TRBJ2-5	CASSQASDETQYF
TRBV6-5	.	TRBJ1-1	CASWRDSNTEAFF
TRBV5-4	.	TRBJ1-6	CASSLGPRTYNSPLHF
TRBV19	.	TRBJ1-2	CASAGTGDSYGYTF